The 25 T cell receptor beta chains reported below all come from one sample, sequenced in a study of T cell changes during pregnancy in multiple sclerosis. Data came from immunoSEQ multiplex PCR; TCRdb stores just in-frame clones and leaves some out. The sample lists 55,000 to 70,000 clones; 93% were seen once. The material was peripheral blood, obtained after pregnancy. These receptors came from a female donor with multiple sclerosis, enrolled in a pregnancy study.

This chain uses TRBV7-6 with TRBJ2-7, with TRBD2 matching over 7 bases. In germline, CDR1 is SGHVS, CDR2 FNYEAQ. This CDR3 is 14 amino acids long. The V and J ends lost 0 bases and 3 bases, in that order; junction bases with no gene match: 2. CDR3 loop: CASSLAGGIYEQYF. The CDR3 DNA is TGTGCCAGCAGCTTAGCCGGGGGGATCTACGAGCAGTACTTC.

The chain carries TRBV6-1 and TRBJ2-7, with 7 bases identical to TRBD1. Germline trimming cut 6 bases from V and 1 base from J; bases unmatched to any gene: 3. Germline CDR1 reads MNHNS; CDR2 reads SASEGT. This CDR3 comprises 13 residues. Written as DNA, the CDR3 is TGTGCCAGCAGCGTGGGACAGTCCTACGAGCAGTACTTC. This gives the protein CASSVGQSYEQYF.

This sequence joins TRBV9 and TRBJ2-2; D is possibly TRBD1 (5 bases). Trimming pared 1 base from V and 1 base from J, leaving 5 bases between. The CDR3 contains 14 residues. Per germline, CDR1 SGDLS and CDR2 YYNGEE. The CDR3 here is CASSVTGNTGELFF. Written as DNA, the CDR3 is TGTGCCAGCAGCGTAACAGGGAACACCGGGGAGCTGTTTTTT.

J is TRBJ2-2 and V is TRBV6-6, with 10 nucleotides matching TRBD2. The V gene end was trimmed by 5 bases and the J gene end by 4 bases; junction bases not matched to a gene: 7. Germline V gives CDR1 MNHNY, CDR2 SVGAGI (reference sequence). This CDR3 is built from 16 residues. The CDR3 region is CASSGLAGVVTGELFF. The DNA for the CDR3 is TGTGCCAGCAGTGGGCTAGCGGGAGTCGTCACCGGGGAGCTGTTTTTT.

V gene TRBV6-1 combines with J gene TRBJ2-3; 7 nucleotides align to TRBD2. V trimming: 10 bases; J trimming: 0 bases; junction bases outside the gene matches: 7. This CDR3 region has 14 residues. Germline V gene lookup returns CDR1 MNHNS and CDR2 SASEGT. CDR3 nucleotide sequence: TGTGCCACGTTAGCGGGCCTTAGCACAGATACGCAGTATTTT. It is translated as CATLAGLSTDTQYF.

The chain uses TRBV10-3 and TRBJ2-1; 11 positions agree with TRBD2. V shed 0 bases, J shed 8 bases, and the junction held 15 bases outside the gene matches. The CDR3 extends over 19 amino acids. Germline V gene sequence: CDR1 ENHRY, CDR2 SYGVKD. This CDR3 reads CAISESILAGESVEDEQFF. CDR3 DNA: TGTGCCATCAGTGAGTCTATACTAGCGGGAGAATCTGTGGAGGATGAGCAGTTCTTC.

The V and J genes are TRBV18 and TRBJ1-2; D may be TRBD1 (6 bases). Germline V CDR1 and CDR2: KGHSH, LQKENI. The CDR3 loop spans 15 amino acids. Deletions cut 2 bases from V and 4 bases from J, with 14 bases between. The CDR3 here is CASSPRVDSSYGYTF. CDR3 coding DNA: TGTGCCAGCTCACCAAGGGTGGACAGCTCCTATGGCTACACCTTC.

The genes are TRBV6-4 and TRBJ2-3; D possibly corresponds to TRBD2 (5 bases). Germline assignment: CDR1 MRHNA and CDR2 SNTAGT. The V end was cut by 0 bases, the J end by 4 bases, with 11 bases between. The CDR3 consists of 15 residues. CDR3 nucleotides: TGTGCCAGCAGTGACTCCGCTAGCTTCCCAGATACGCAGTATTTT. Protein product: CASSDSASFPDTQYF.

As DNA, the CDR3 is TGCGCCAGCAGTCTCGGGACTAGCGGGAGTCAAGAGACCCAGTACTTC. This sequence encodes CASSLGTSGSQETQYF. The V call is TRBV5-1, the J call TRBJ2-5, with 14 positions matching TRBD2. The V segment lost 5 bases and the J segment 2 bases; nucleotides outside the gene matches: 5. The germline V gene has CDR1 SGHRS and CDR2 YFSETQ. The CDR3 sequence is 16 residues long.

The chain links TRBV5-6 to TRBJ2-7; the D gene is possibly TRBD1 (5 bases). Germline CDR1 and CDR2: SGHDT and YYEEEE. Trimming pared 2 bases from V and 3 bases from J, leaving 9 bases between. This CDR3 contains 13 residues. This CDR3 is CASSLPGIYEQYF. For the CDR3, the DNA is TGTGCCAGCAGCTTACCAGGGATCTACGAGCAGTACTTC.

The V and J genes are TRBV18 and TRBJ2-5; the match to TRBD2 covers 14 bases. The V and J ends lost 3 bases and 3 bases, in that order; junction bases with no gene match: 3. Germline CDR1 KGHSH, CDR2 LQKENI. The CDR3 consists of 16 residues. In nucleotides, the CDR3 is TGTGCCAGCTCACCTCAGGGACTAGCGGGAGAAGAGACCCAGTACTTC. Its translation: CASSPQGLAGEETQYF.

The V call is TRBV5-1, the J call TRBJ2-3; TRBD1 matches 8 bases. The CDR3 consists of 16 residues. Germline V gives CDR1 SGHRS, CDR2 YFSETQ. V was pared by 5 bases and J by 0 bases, with 8 bases of the junction left unmatched. This chain's CDR3 is CASRKRGDRSTDTQYF. CDR3 DNA sequence: TGCGCCAGCAGAAAACGAGGGGACAGGAGCACAGATACGCAGTATTTT.

The rearrangement links TRBV2 to TRBJ2-6, with 9 bases that match TRBD2. V lost 4 bases and J lost 4; bases outside the gene matches: 8. In germline, CDR1 is SNHLY, CDR2 FYNNEI. This CDR3 comprises 17 residues. The CDR3 loop is CASSGLREGSGANVLTF. The CDR3 bases are TGTGCCAGCAGTGGGTTGCGGGAGGGGAGCGGGGCCAACGTCCTGACTTTC.

The chain has TRBV5-6 and TRBJ2-3; D remains ambiguous. V gave up 0 bases and J gave up 0 bases, with 5 bases separating them. Per germline, CDR1 SGHDT and CDR2 YYEEEE. The CDR3 is 14 amino acids. CDR3 DNA: TGTGCCAGCAGCTTGGTGAGGAGCACAGATACGCAGTATTTT. The encoded protein is CASSLVRSTDTQYF.

V usage is TRBV4-1 and J usage is TRBJ2-4, with a possible D match to TRBD2 (7 bases). Germline lookup yields CDR1 MGHRA and CDR2 YSYEKL. This CDR3 region has 16 residues. V was clipped by 0 bases and J by 1 base, with 10 bases between them. The CDR3 DNA follows: TGCGCCAGCAGCCAAGACGCGGGGGCGGCCAAAAACATTCAGTACTTC. This gives the protein CASSQDAGAAKNIQYF.

This clone was seen a single time. CDR3 residues: CASSQGDQGTYEQYF. CDR3 nucleotide sequence: TGCGCCAGCAGCCAAGGCGATCAGGGGACCTACGAGCAGTACTTC. The V gene is TRBV4-1, the J gene TRBJ2-7, with D tentatively TRBD1 (6 bases). The germline V gene encodes CDR1 MGHRA and CDR2 YSYEKL. The V end lost 1 base, the J end lost 2 bases, and 12 bases lay between the germline ends. The CDR3 extends over 15 amino acids.

The chain links TRBV7-2 to TRBJ2-7; D possibly corresponds to TRBD1 (6 bases). The CDR3 covers 14 residues. V dropped 3 bases and J dropped 5 bases, with 14 bases sitting between them. The germline V gene encodes CDR1 SGHTA and CDR2 FQGNSA. This CDR3 reads CASSFNREFDEQYF. DNA of the CDR3: TGTGCCAGCAGCTTTAACAGGGAGTTCGACGAGCAGTACTTC.

The chain has TRBV7-6 and TRBJ2-3; 7 bases align to TRBD1. Trimming cost V 5 bases and J 4 bases; bases outside gene matches: 12. The CDR3 has 16 residues. Germline CDR1 is SGHVS and CDR2 is FNYEAQ. Here the CDR3 reads CASSPKIQGLPDTQYF. The CDR3 DNA sequence: TGTGCCAGCAGCCCCAAGATACAGGGGCTCCCAGATACGCAGTATTTT.

The rearrangement uses TRBV7-2 and TRBJ2-3; possibly TRBD1 for D (5 bases). This CDR3 has 16 amino acids. The germline CDR1 and CDR2 sequences are SGHTA and FQGNSA. V lost 5 bases, J lost 5 bases, and 20 bases lay in between. For the CDR3, the DNA is TGTGCCAGCAGCCCCTCTGGGGCAGGGCATGGAGATACGCAGTATTTT. Translation gives CASSPSGAGHGDTQYF.

This clone is a singleton in its sample. The gene calls are TRBV2 and TRBJ2-3; a possible D gene is TRBD2 (6 bases). The CDR3 consists of 16 residues. V lost 1 base and J 3 bases, leaving 14 bases between the germline ends. Germline assignment: CDR1 SNHLY and CDR2 FYNNEI. The CDR3 DNA follows: TGTGCCAGCAGTGAAGAGCGTTCGGGAGTTACAGATACGCAGTATTTT. Translating it yields CASSEERSGVTDTQYF.

The chain employs TRBV9 and TRBJ1-4; perhaps TRBD1 as D (5 bases). CDR3 size: 15 residues. Trimming pared 4 bases from V and 3 bases from J, leaving 13 bases between. The germline CDR1 and CDR2 sequences are SGDLS and YYNGEE. The CDR3 is CASSLRSGPNEKLFF. CDR3 DNA sequence: TGTGCCAGCAGCCTAAGATCAGGGCCTAATGAAAAACTGTTTTTT.

V usage is TRBV4-3 and J usage is TRBJ2-1; 9 bases agree with TRBD2. J was trimmed by 15 bases and V by 3 bases; bases with no gene match: 6. The CDR3 has 12 amino acids. Germline CDR1 is LGHNA and CDR2 is YSLEER. The CDR3 DNA reads as TGCGCCAGCAGCCACATAGCGGGAGTCAGGTTCTTC. Its protein is CASSHIAGVRFF.

The rearrangement joins TRBV9 to TRBJ2-5, with 10 bases fitting TRBD2. Germline-derived CDR1 and CDR2 are SGDLS and YYNGEE. V lost 3 bases to trimming and J lost 2 bases; unmatched junction nucleotides: 7. The CDR3 is 16 residues long. CDR3 sequence reads: CASSAGVAGGQETQYF. CDR3 sequence (DNA): TGTGCCAGCAGCGCGGGCGTAGCGGGAGGACAAGAGACCCAGTACTTC.

The chain recombines TRBV28 with TRBJ2-1, with 9 bases matching TRBD1. V was pared by 6 bases and J by 0 bases, with 24 bases of the junction left unmatched. The CDR3 is 22 residues long. The germline V gene has CDR1 MDHEN and CDR2 SYDVKM. The CDR3 is CASSRTFAWDRVIKSSYNEQFF. DNA for the CDR3: TGTGCCAGCAGCCGAACGTTTGCTTGGGACAGGGTCATAAAGAGCTCCTACAATGAGCAGTTCTTC.

This clone is a singleton in its sample. The rearrangement uses TRBV28 and TRBJ2-2; D gene ambiguous. The V end lost 2 bases, the J end lost 1 base, and 8 bases lay between the germline ends. The germline gives CDR1 MDHEN, CDR2 SYDVKM. The CDR3 loop spans 15 amino acids. CDR3 in DNA: TGTGCCAGCAGTTTACCCGCAGGGAACACCGGGGAGCTGTTTTTT. It codes for CASSLPAGNTGELFF.